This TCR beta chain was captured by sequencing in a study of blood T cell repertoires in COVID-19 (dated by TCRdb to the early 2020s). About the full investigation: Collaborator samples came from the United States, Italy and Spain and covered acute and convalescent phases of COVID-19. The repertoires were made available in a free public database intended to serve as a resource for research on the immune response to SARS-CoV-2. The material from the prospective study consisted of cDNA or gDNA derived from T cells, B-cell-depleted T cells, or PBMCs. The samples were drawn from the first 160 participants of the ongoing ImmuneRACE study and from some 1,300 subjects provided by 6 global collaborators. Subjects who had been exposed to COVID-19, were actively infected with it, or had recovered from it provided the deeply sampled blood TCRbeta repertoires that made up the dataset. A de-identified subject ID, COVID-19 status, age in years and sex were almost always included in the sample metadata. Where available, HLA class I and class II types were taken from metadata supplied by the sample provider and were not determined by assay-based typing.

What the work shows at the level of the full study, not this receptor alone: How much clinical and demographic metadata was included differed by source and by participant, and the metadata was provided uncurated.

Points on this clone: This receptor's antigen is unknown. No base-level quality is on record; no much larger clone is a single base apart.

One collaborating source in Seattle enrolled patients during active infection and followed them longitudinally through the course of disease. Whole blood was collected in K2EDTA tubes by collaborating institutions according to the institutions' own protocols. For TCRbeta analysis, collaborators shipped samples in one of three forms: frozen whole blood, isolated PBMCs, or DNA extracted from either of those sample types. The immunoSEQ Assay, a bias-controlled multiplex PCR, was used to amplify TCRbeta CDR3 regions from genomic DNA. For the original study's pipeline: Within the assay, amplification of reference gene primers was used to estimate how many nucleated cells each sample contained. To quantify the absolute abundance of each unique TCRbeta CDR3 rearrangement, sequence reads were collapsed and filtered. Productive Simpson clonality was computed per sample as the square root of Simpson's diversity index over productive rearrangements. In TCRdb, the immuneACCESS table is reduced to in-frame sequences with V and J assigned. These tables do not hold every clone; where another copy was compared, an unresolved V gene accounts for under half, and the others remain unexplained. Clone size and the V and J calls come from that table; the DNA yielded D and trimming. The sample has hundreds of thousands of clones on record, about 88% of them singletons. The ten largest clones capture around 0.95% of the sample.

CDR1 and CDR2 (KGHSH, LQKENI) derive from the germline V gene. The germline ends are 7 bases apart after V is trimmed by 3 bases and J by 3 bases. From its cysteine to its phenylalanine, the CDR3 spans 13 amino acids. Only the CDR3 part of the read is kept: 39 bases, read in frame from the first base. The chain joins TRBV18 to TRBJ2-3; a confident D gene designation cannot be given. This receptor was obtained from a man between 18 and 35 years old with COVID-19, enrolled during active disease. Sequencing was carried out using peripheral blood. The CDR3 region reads CASSPSRTDTQYF. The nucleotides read TGTGCCAGCTCACCCAGCAGGACAGATACGCAGTATTTT.